The 22 T cell receptor beta chains below come from one sample, sequenced in a study of post-analysis software for immune sequencing data. Notes on the study in general: TRBV5-6, TRBV5-1 and TRBV20-1 were among several TRBV segments more frequent in patients than controls.

What these receptors recognize is not known. Every TCR beta cDNA library bore unique molecular identifiers. TCRdb reprocessed the PCR reads via MiXCR and lists one record per CDR3 protein. The data hold approximately 730,000 distinct CDR3 sequences, with just under 30% observed a single time. The sequencing sample was made of blood. These receptors all come from a girl between 5 and 17 years old with multiple sclerosis.

This chain joins TRBV29-1 and TRBJ2-5; 8 bases map to TRBD2. This CDR3 spans 12 amino acids. Germline V gives CDR1 SQVTM, CDR2 ANQGSEA. CDR3 DNA: TGCGGGGGACTAGACTTCCGGGAGACCCAGTACTTC. It is translated as CGGLDFRETQYF.

This sequence joins TRBV24-1 and TRBJ2-1, with D perhaps matching TRBD1 (6 bases). This CDR3 spans 17 amino acids. CDR1 is KGHDR, CDR2 SFDVKD, per germline. The ends were cut back, 4 bases at V and 0 bases at J, with 15 bases in the middle. The CDR3 nucleotides read TGTGCCACCAGTGACCCACTCGGACAGAGCTCCTACAATGAGCAGTTCTTC. Translated: CATSDPLGQSSYNEQFF.

The table lists this clonotype with a few counts. V is TRBV12-3 or TRBV12-4 and J is TRBJ2-3; D is uncertain. The CDR3 consists of 15 residues. V was pared by 6 bases and J by 5 bases, with 18 bases between. The CDR3 bases are TGTGCCAGCAGCCCGATCCTTCCAACGGAAGATACGCAGTATTTT. Encoded protein: CASSPILPTEDTQYF.

This clonotype was detected a few times. The rearrangement joins TRBV7-9 to TRBJ2-3, with D possibly called TRBD1 or TRBD2 (5 bases each). Germline CDR1 and CDR2: SEHNR and FQNEAQ (reference sequence). V was clipped by 0 bases and J by 5 bases, with 12 bases between them. This CDR3 is 15 amino acids long. The CDR3 loop is CASSLAGRAGDTQYF. The CDR3 region has the DNA TGTGCCAGCAGCTTAGCGGGCAGGGCGGGAGATACGCAGTATTTT.

This chain uses TRBV18 with TRBJ2-5; D assignment may be TRBD1 or TRBD2 (5 bases each). The end of the DNA fits TRBJ2-7 better, so the J call may be wrong. The CDR3 contains 14 residues. Germline loops: CDR1 KGHSH, CDR2 LQKENI. The CDR3 reads CASSRRDDTYEQYF. In nucleotides, the CDR3 is TGTGCCAGCTCACGTCGGGACGATACCTACGAGCAGTACTTC.

The V call is TRBV2, the J call TRBJ2-7, with D perhaps matching TRBD1 (6 bases). CDR1 SNHLY and CDR2 FYNNEI come from the germline V gene. This CDR3 region has 14 residues. With 6 bases removed from V and 2 bases from J, the gap between germline ends came to 14 bases. The CDR3 coding sequence is TGTGCCAGCAGGAGGGGGATAGGGGCCTACGAGCAGTACTTC. Its protein is CASRRGIGAYEQYF.

J is TRBJ2-3 and V is TRBV20-1; TRBD2 agrees at 11 bases. The V gene's germline CDR1 is DFQATT and CDR2 SNEGSKA (reference sequence). CDR3 size: 16 residues. J gave up 6 bases and V 6 bases, and 14 bases lay outside the gene matches. The CDR3 region is CSAKLPSGGSRDTQYF. The CDR3 DNA reads as TGCAGTGCCAAGTTGCCTAGCGGGGGGAGTAGGGATACGCAGTATTTT.

As regards this clonotype: The junction departs from the called germline gene at one end, perhaps through a read error. This chain uses TRBV4-1 with TRBJ2-5; 10 nucleotides align to TRBD1. Germline CDR1 is MGHRA and CDR2 is YSYEKL. The CDR3 is 14 residues long. Here the CDR3 DNA reads TGCGCCAGCAGCCTTCGGGACAGGGGAGAGACCCGGTACTTC. It is translated as CASSLRDRGETRYF.

This clonotype showed up just a few times. This chain connects TRBV7-2 to TRBJ1-5, with 9 bases matching TRBD1. Germline loops: CDR1 SGHTA, CDR2 FQGNSA. J lost 4 bases, V lost 5 bases, and 6 bases had no gene match. This CDR3 contains 15 residues. The CDR3 nucleotides are TGTGCCAGCAGCGGGGCGACAGGGGGGAATCAGCCCCAGCATTTT. This gives the protein CASSGATGGNQPQHF. Using reference TRBV7-2 and TRBJ1-5 for the parts outside the CDR3, the full variable domain is GAGVSQSPSNKVTEKGKDVELRCDPISGHTALYWYRQSLGQGLEFLIYFQGNSAPDKSGLPSDRFSAERTGGSVSTLTIQRTQQEDSAVYLCASSGATGGNQPQHFGDGTRLSIL.

This clonotype was observed a handful of times. The chain carries TRBV5-1 and TRBJ2-5; TRBD2 matches 9 bases. Germline CDR1 is SGHRS and CDR2 is YFSETQ. V lost 0 bases and J lost 5; bases outside the gene matches: 14. This CDR3 has 18 residues. Here the CDR3 DNA reads TGCGCCAGCAGCTTGGAACTAGCGGGCGCCACTTTATGGGAGACCCAGTACTTC. Translating gives CASSLELAGATLWETQYF.

This clonotype appeared a few times. This chain links TRBV20-1 with TRBJ1-2; D not resolved. Germline V gene sequence: CDR1 DFQATT, CDR2 SNEGSKA (reference sequence). The CDR3 sequence is 15 residues long. Trimming removed 3 bases at V and 4 bases at J, with 18 bases between. CDR3 loop: CSASYPEVLSYGYTF. In DNA form, the CDR3 reads TGCAGTGCTAGTTACCCCGAAGTCCTCTCCTATGGCTACACCTTC.

The table lists this clonotype with a count of one. The V gene is TRBV29-1, the J gene TRBJ2-1; TRBD2 agrees at 11 bases. V was clipped by 6 bases and J by 0 bases; unmatched bases: 10. Per germline, CDR1 SQVTM and CDR2 ANQGSEA. This CDR3 has 17 residues. The DNA of the CDR3 is TGCAGCGTCAAAGGGGGGGGACTAGCGGCCTCCTACAATGAGCAGTTCTTC. It encodes CSVKGGGLAASYNEQFF.

The sample holds a few counts of this clonotype. Here the CDR3 reads CASSLRPMNTEAFF. CDR3 coding DNA: TGTGCCAGCAGCTTGCGGCCGATGAACACTGAAGCTTTCTTT. The chain is built from TRBV5-6 and TRBJ1-1, with D unclear. Germline CDR1 and CDR2: SGHDT and YYEEEE. This CDR3 is 14 amino acids long. V was trimmed by 1 base and J by 0 bases, leaving 7 bases between them.

The chain couples TRBV3-1 to TRBJ1-1; D unclear. Per germline, CDR1 LGHDT and CDR2 YNNKEL (reference sequence). The CDR3 is 15 amino acids. Trimming removed 0 bases at V and 1 base at J, with 9 bases between. The CDR3 is CASSQDWQANTEAFF. In DNA, the CDR3 is TGTGCCAGCAGCCAAGATTGGCAGGCGAACACTGAAGCTTTCTTT.

This clonotype appeared many times. This chain uses TRBV29-1 with TRBJ2-1; possible D gene TRBD2, 6 bases. Trimming shortened V by 1 base and J by 8 bases, and 6 bases separated the two germline ends. Looked up from germline, CDR1 is SQVTM and CDR2 is ANQGSEA. The CDR3 runs 11 residues. The CDR3 reads CSVEGRDEQFF. The CDR3 nucleotides read TGCAGCGTTGAAGGGAGGGATGAGCAGTTCTTC.

V is TRBV12-5 and J is TRBJ2-6; D is possibly TRBD1 (5 bases). The CDR3 runs to 18 residues. Germline loops: CDR1 LGHNT, CDR2 FRNRAP. V was trimmed by 4 bases and J by 2 bases, leaving 18 bases between them. As DNA, the CDR3 is TGTGCTAGTGGTTCGACGGTGGGGCATGGGGCTGGGGCCAACGTCCTGACTTTC. It codes for CASGSTVGHGAGANVLTF.

This clonotype has more than one count but fewer than ten. This sequence joins TRBV19 and TRBJ2-1, with D tentatively TRBD1 (6 bases). Deletions cut 11 bases from V and 5 bases from J, with 19 bases between. Germline V gives CDR1 LNHDA, CDR2 SQIVND (reference sequence). There are 14 residues in the CDR3. The chain's CDR3 is CAASEKYRDNEQFF. CDR3 DNA sequence: TGTGCCGCATCTGAGAAATACAGGGACAATGAGCAGTTCTTC. Together with reference TRBV19 and TRBJ2-1, the CDR3 gives the full variable domain: DGGITQSPKYLFRKEGQNVTLSCEQNLNHDAMYWYRQDPGQGLRLIYYSQIVNDFQKGDIAEGYSVSREKKESFPLTVTSAQKNPTAFYLCAASEKYRDNEQFFGPGTRLTVL.

The V call is TRBV11-2, the J call TRBJ2-5, with D possibly TRBD2 on 5 matching bases. The J call is in doubt because the DNA end fits TRBJ2-7 better. Per germline, CDR1 SGHAT and CDR2 FQNNGV. This CDR3 has 16 residues. This CDR3 is CASSARPRRGSDEQYF. The CDR3, as DNA: TGTGCCAGCAGCGCCCGTCCACGTCGGGGTAGCGACGAGCAGTACTTC.

The chain links TRBV29-1 to TRBJ1-1; 8 bases map to TRBD1. This CDR3 region has 13 residues. Per the germline V gene, CDR1 is SQVTM and CDR2 is ANQGSEA. Trimming cost V 6 bases and J 4 bases; bases outside gene matches: 7. In DNA form, the CDR3 reads TGCAGCGTGGGGCCGCAGGGGGCCACTGAAGCTTTCTTT. It translates to CSVGPQGATEAFF.

This chain joins TRBV27 and TRBJ2-5; either TRBD1 or TRBD2 may fit D (6 bases each). There are 17 residues in the CDR3. The V and J ends lost 5 bases and 0 bases respectively, with 19 bases between them. Germline CDR1 is MNHEY and CDR2 is SMNVEV (reference sequence). Written as DNA, the CDR3 is TGTGCCAGCAGTCGGACCGGAGGGACACCAAACCAAGAGACCCAGTACTTC. This codes for CASSRTGGTPNQETQYF.

DNA of the CDR3: TGCAGCGTTGAAACCGGTTTGGGAGAGACCCAGTACTTC. Its translation: CSVETGLGETQYF. The V gene is TRBV29-1, the J gene TRBJ2-5, with unresolved D. V lost 2 bases and J lost 4, with 11 bases in between. Looked up from germline, CDR1 is SQVTM and CDR2 is ANQGSEA. This CDR3 is 13 amino acids long.

This clonotype occurred many times. V is TRBV5-1 and J is TRBJ2-5; a weak D match, TRBD2 (6 bases). The CDR3 totals 15 residues. CDR1 is SGHRS and CDR2 is YFSETQ in the germline V gene. With 7 bases removed from V and 1 base from J, the gap between germline ends came to 17 bases. The CDR3 sequence is CASAMSAGIQETQYF. In nucleotides, the CDR3 is TGCGCCAGCGCAATGTCAGCGGGCATCCAAGAGACCCAGTACTTC.